These 15 T cell receptor beta chains were sequenced from one sample in a study of T cell responses to AZD1222 COVID-19 vaccine. The method was immunoSEQ multiplex PCR; TCRdb's version includes in-frame clones alone and lacks a portion of them. This sample carries around 270,000 clones, 94% of them seen once, and the ten largest clones take 0.55%. The sequences come from peripheral blood, collected 28 days after the second AZD1222 dose. These receptors all come from an adult who received the AZD1222 COVID-19 vaccine.

This CDR3 is CASSYASGRLRTEAFF. The CDR3 coding sequence is TGTGCCAGCAGTTACGCGTCAGGGCGATTGCGGACTGAAGCTTTCTTT. This chain links TRBV6-2 or TRBV6-3 with TRBJ1-1; TRBD1 is a possible D gene (5 bases). Trimming left V 2 bases short and J 5 bases short, with 18 bases between. The CDR3 contains 16 residues. Germline-derived CDR1 and CDR2 are MNHEY and SVGEGT.

This rearrangement joins TRBV28 to TRBJ1-1; perhaps TRBD1 as D (5 bases). Germline loops: CDR1 MDHEN, CDR2 SYDVKM. This CDR3 has 16 residues. Trimming removed 4 bases from V and 4 bases from J, with 19 bases in between. The CDR3 DNA reads TGTGCCAGCAGTTCCCCCCCCGGCAGGGAGGGCACTGAAGCTTTCTTT. It translates to CASSSPPGREGTEAFF.

V is TRBV7-2 and J is TRBJ2-5; 9 bases agree with TRBD2. With 7 bases clipped from V and 3 bases from J, the junction kept 12 bases outside the gene matches. Germline lookup yields CDR1 SGHTA and CDR2 FQGNSA. There are 16 residues in the CDR3. The CDR3 DNA follows: TGTGCCAGCACCCCACTCGGAGCGGGGGGAAAAGAGACCCAGTACTTC. Amino acid sequence: CASTPLGAGGKETQYF.

This chain connects TRBV6-6 to TRBJ1-2; 7 bases line up with TRBD1. This CDR3 is 14 amino acids long. The J segment lost 6 bases and the V segment lost 5 bases, leaving 9 bases of the junction unmatched. The V gene's germline CDR1 is MNHNY and CDR2 SVGAGI (reference sequence). The CDR3 loop is CASSIQGRADGYTF. For the CDR3, the DNA is TGTGCCAGCAGTATACAGGGGAGGGCAGATGGCTACACCTTC.

In its sample, this clone was seen once. The CDR3 coding sequence is TGTGCCAGCAGTTTAGCGGGTTCCGGCTACACCTTC. It encodes CASSLAGSGYTF. The chain recombines TRBV28 with TRBJ1-2; the D is unclear. Germline V gives CDR1 MDHEN, CDR2 SYDVKM. The length of the CDR3 is 12 residues. The V gene lost 2 bases and the J gene lost 8 bases, with 9 bases spanning the gap.

The V and J genes are TRBV5-5 and TRBJ2-7; D perhaps matches TRBD1 (6 bases). This CDR3 comprises 14 residues. Germline V gene data show CDR1 as SGHKS and CDR2 as YYEKEE (reference sequence). V dropped 0 bases and J dropped 6 bases, with 13 bases sitting between them. The CDR3 region has the DNA TGTGCCAGCAGCTTGGGGTTCGCAGGGGTCGAGCAGTACTTC. This gives the protein CASSLGFAGVEQYF.

The chain couples TRBV19 to TRBJ2-7; D gene unclear. Germline values: CDR1 LNHDA, CDR2 SQIVND (reference sequence). The CDR3 consists of 11 residues. Between the trimmed V and J ends, which lost 4 bases and 6 bases, there was a span of 7 bases. The CDR3 is CASSSDPEQYF. In DNA, the CDR3 is TGTGCCAGTAGTAGCGACCCCGAGCAGTACTTC. Drawing the rest from reference TRBV19 and TRBJ2-7, the complete variable domain is DGGITQSPKYLFRKEGQNVTLSCEQNLNHDAMYWYRQDPGQGLRLIYYSQIVNDFQKGDIAEGYSVSREKKESFPLTVTSAQKNPTAFYLCASSSDPEQYFGPGTRLTVT.

J is TRBJ2-1 and V is TRBV16, with D possibly being TRBD1 or TRBD2 (6 bases each). From germline, CDR1 is KGHSY and CDR2 FQNENV. V gave up 7 bases and J gave up 0 bases, with 10 bases separating them. CDR3 length: 14 amino acids. The CDR3 region is CASTEGGSYNEQFF. CDR3 coding DNA: TGTGCCAGCACGGAGGGGGGCTCCTACAATGAGCAGTTCTTC.

The V and J genes are TRBV7-3 and TRBJ2-3; 11 nucleotides line up with TRBD2. The V and J ends lost 2 bases and 5 bases, in that order; junction bases with no gene match: 3. The length of the CDR3 is 15 residues. Germline CDR1 is SGHTA and CDR2 is FQGTGA. This CDR3 reads CASSLGLAGGDTQYF. In nucleotides, the CDR3 is TGTGCCAGCAGCTTAGGGCTAGCGGGAGGAGATACGCAGTATTTT. The full variable domain, with the rest looked up from reference TRBV7-3 and TRBJ2-3, is GAGVSQTPSNKVTEKGKYVELRCDPISGHTALYWYRQSLGQGPEFLIYFQGTGAADDSGLPNDRFFAVRPEGSVSTLKIQRTERGDSAVYLCASSLGLAGGDTQYFGPGTRLTVL.

The chain links TRBV11-2 to TRBJ2-3; 7 bases match TRBD2. CDR3 size: 17 residues. Germline V gene sequence: CDR1 SGHAT, CDR2 FQNNGV. V dropped 1 base and J dropped 2; count of bases not matched to a gene: 9. The CDR3 DNA is TGTGCCAGCAGCTTAGTTGCGGGAGTTTATACCACAGATACGCAGTATTTT. Its protein product is CASSLVAGVYTTDTQYF.

This chain uses TRBV6-5 with TRBJ2-7; tentatively, D is TRBD2 (6 bases). Between the trimmed V and J ends, which lost 0 bases and 0 bases, there was a span of 9 bases. Germline V gene data show CDR1 as MNHEY and CDR2 as SVGAGI. The CDR3 runs 15 residues. CDR3 DNA: TGTGCCAGCAGTTACTCGGAGGGAGTCTCCTACGAGCAGTACTTC. Protein product: CASSYSEGVSYEQYF.

The CDR3 loop reads CASSIGASGVGNEQFF. The CDR3 bases are TGTGCCAGTAGTATAGGGGCTAGCGGAGTTGGCAATGAGCAGTTCTTC. The genes are TRBV19 and TRBJ2-1, with 7 bases fitting TRBD2. Trimming cost V 1 base and J 6 bases; bases outside gene matches: 9. The CDR3 consists of 16 residues. Germline V gene data show CDR1 as LNHDA and CDR2 as SQIVND (reference sequence). Drawing the rest from reference TRBV19 and TRBJ2-1, the complete variable domain is DGGITQSPKYLFRKEGQNVTLSCEQNLNHDAMYWYRQDPGQGLRLIYYSQIVNDFQKGDIAEGYSVSREKKESFPLTVTSAQKNPTAFYLCASSIGASGVGNEQFFGPGTRLTVL.

V is TRBV5-1 and J is TRBJ2-7; TRBD1 matches at 9 bases. CDR1 is SGHRS, CDR2 YFSETQ, per germline. The CDR3 sequence is 14 residues long. With V trimmed by 4 bases and J by 7 bases, 9 bases remained unmatched. This CDR3 reads CASSMGGTGLEQYF. The CDR3 DNA follows: TGCGCCAGCAGCATGGGTGGGACAGGGCTTGAGCAGTACTTC.

DNA of the CDR3: TGCGCCAGCAGCTTGGATCCGAGGACAGGGAAGGGCGAGCAGTACTTC. It specifies CASSLDPRTGKGEQYF. The chain couples TRBV5-1 to TRBJ2-7, with 8 bases fitting TRBD1. This CDR3 has 16 amino acids. V shed 0 bases, J shed 6 bases, and the junction held 11 bases outside the gene matches. Germline V gene sequence: CDR1 SGHRS, CDR2 YFSETQ.

V usage is TRBV28 and J usage is TRBJ2-7; 8 bases are a match to TRBD1. Germline loops: CDR1 MDHEN, CDR2 SYDVKM. The CDR3 sequence is 14 residues long. V lost 6 bases to trimming and J lost 1 base; unmatched junction nucleotides: 5. CDR3 region: CASSDRGPSYEQYF. The CDR3 DNA reads as TGTGCCAGCAGCGACAGGGGCCCATCCTACGAGCAGTACTTC.